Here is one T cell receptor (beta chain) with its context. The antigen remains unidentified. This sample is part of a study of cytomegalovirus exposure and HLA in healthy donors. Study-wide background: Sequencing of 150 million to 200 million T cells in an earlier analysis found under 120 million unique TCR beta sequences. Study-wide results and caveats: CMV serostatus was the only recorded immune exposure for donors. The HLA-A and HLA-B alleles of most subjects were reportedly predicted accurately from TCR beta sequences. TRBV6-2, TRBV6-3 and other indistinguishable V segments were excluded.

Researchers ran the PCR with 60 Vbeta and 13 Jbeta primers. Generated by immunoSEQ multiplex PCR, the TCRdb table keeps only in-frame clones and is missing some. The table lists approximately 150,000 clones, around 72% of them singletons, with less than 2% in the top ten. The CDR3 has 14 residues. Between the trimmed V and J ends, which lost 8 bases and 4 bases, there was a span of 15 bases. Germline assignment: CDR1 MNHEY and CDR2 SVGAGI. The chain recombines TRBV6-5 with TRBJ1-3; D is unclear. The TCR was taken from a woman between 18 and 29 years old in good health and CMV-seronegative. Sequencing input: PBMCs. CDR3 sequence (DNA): TGTGCCAGCGCGTACAGTTCCTGGGGAAACACCATATATTTT. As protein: CASAYSSWGNTIYF.